The clone carrying this T cell receptor beta chain was counted between two and nine times. Its cognate antigen is unknown. These data come from a study of T-cell memory formation after mild COVID-19. Background on the study: TCR clusters were mostly donor specific.

TCRdb ran MiXCR on the 5' RACE reads and lists one entry per CDR3 protein. The table records some 490,000 distinct CDR3 sequences, around a sixth of them present only once. General study points: Largely, contracting CD4+ clones fell within CM and EM, and contracting CD8+ clones within EMRA. Memory from before infection featured some responding clones, which suggests cross-reactive memory joined.

CDR3 size: 15 residues. Germline CDR1 reads LGHNA; CDR2 reads YSLEER. Trimming at V came to 4 bases and at J to 5 bases, leaving 5 bases not matched to a gene. The chain couples TRBV4-3 to TRBJ1-1; 12 bases fit TRBD1. The TCR was taken from an adult woman who had mild COVID-19 (a few samples of this study predate the infection). Cell type and time point are not known. What was sequenced was PBMCs or a T cell subset sorted from them (not recorded which). Written as DNA, the CDR3 is TGCGCCAGCAGCCGGGACAGGGGGCGAAGAACTGAAGCTTTCTTT. Translated: CASSRDRGRRTEAFF.